This record concerns one T cell receptor (beta chain) sequence. The antigen remains undetermined. The CDR3 sequence is 17 residues long. V lost 1 base and J lost 4; bases outside the gene matches: 5. Germline V gene lookup returns CDR1 SGHTA and CDR2 FQGNSA. The sample belongs to a study of cytomegalovirus exposure and HLA in healthy donors. With 60 Vbeta and 13 Jbeta primers, the PCR was carried out. Clones were sequenced by immunoSEQ multiplex PCR, and TCRdb holds only the in-frame ones, with some missing. The sample contains around 64,000 clones, 65% to 80% of which appear only once. Study-wide results and limits: About 90% or about 30% of the time was how often most TCR beta V segments were productive, according to an earlier analysis. Three chains linked to CMV were shown in vitro to be specific for CMV antigens.

This receptor was taken from a young man in good health and CMV-seropositive. The sequenced material came from PBMCs. V and J are TRBV7-2 and TRBJ2-3; 13 bases line up with TRBD2. CDR3 coding DNA: TGTGCCAGCAGCTTAGAACTAGCGGGGGGGCCTTCAGATACGCAGTATTTT. Encoded protein: CASSLELAGGPSDTQYF.